This T cell receptor (beta chain) comes out of a study of blood T cell repertoires in COVID-19. TCRdb's copy holds only in-frame clones and misses some; the assay was immunoSEQ multiplex PCR. The sample includes some 120,000 clones, more than 90% of them seen just once. V lost 7 bases and J lost 5; bases outside the gene matches: 13. There are 15 residues in the CDR3. The germline CDR1 and CDR2 sequences are MNHEY and SVGAGI. V gene TRBV6-5 combines with J gene TRBJ2-5; TRBD2 matches at 7 bases. This receptor was obtained from a man aged 45-65 years with active COVID-19. The material sequenced was peripheral blood. CDR3 amino acids: CASNTARLAGETQYF. The CDR3 nucleotides are TGTGCCAGCAATACAGCACGACTAGCTGGGGAGACCCAGTACTTC.